This T cell receptor beta chain comes out of a study of cytomegalovirus exposure and HLA in healthy donors. Study-wide points: Per published accounts, TCR beta sequences correctly predicted the HLA-A and HLA-B alleles of most subjects. With later analysis, a missense DCLRE1C variant became linked to TCR beta V- and J-gene trimming. Analyzed later, association rates of TCRs varied across HLA loci, with DRB1 most and HLA-C fewest.

The ends were cut back, 8 bases at V and 7 bases at J, with 17 bases in the middle. The CDR3 length is 13 residues. Germline assignment: CDR1 MNHEY and CDR2 SVGAGI. This clone has more than one count but fewer than ten. Its target is unknown. Everyone who donated was a healthy bone marrow donor. A multiplex PCR was run with 60 Vbeta primers and 13 Jbeta primers. Produced via immunoSEQ multiplex PCR; TCRdb's table is partial and in-frame only. Here the sample spans fewer than 120,000 clones, 86% being singletons. The sequence derives from a man in his forties in good health and CMV-seronegative. The sample comprised PBMCs. The chain joins TRBV6-5 to TRBJ1-1; no firm D call. This CDR3 is CASHQEVGGEAFF. CDR3 sequence (DNA): TGTGCCAGCCATCAGGAGGTAGGAGGTGAAGCTTTCTTT.